One sample yielded the 32 T cell receptor beta chains listed below, sequenced in a study of blood T cell repertoires in COVID-19. Clones were sequenced by immunoSEQ multiplex PCR, and TCRdb holds only the in-frame ones, with some missing. There are 120,000 to 150,000 clones in the sample; approximately 90% occur only once, and 2.5% lies in the top ten. The sequencing input was peripheral blood. These receptors were collected from a human donor with COVID-19, enrolled during active disease. The donor label of this sample is uncertain.

The genes are TRBV19 and TRBJ2-1; TRBD2 agrees at 8 bases. The CDR3 is 16 amino acids. Germline V gives CDR1 LNHDA, CDR2 SQIVND (reference sequence). Trimming cost V 6 bases and J 0 bases; bases outside gene matches: 7. Here the CDR3 reads CASRDGGGSSYNEQFF. CDR3 nucleotide sequence: TGTGCCAGTAGGGACGGGGGGGGCAGCTCCTACAATGAGCAGTTCTTC.

This clone was seen just once. The chain couples TRBV7-2 to TRBJ2-2, with 11 bases fitting TRBD2. Germline CDR1 SGHTA, CDR2 FQGNSA. The CDR3 extends over 17 amino acids. With 5 bases clipped from V and 2 bases from J, the junction kept 7 bases outside the gene matches. The CDR3 DNA is TGTGCCAGCAGCATCAATAGCGGGGGGGCCAACACCGGGGAGCTGTTTTTT. Protein sequence: CASSINSGGANTGELFF.

The chain has TRBV5-1 and TRBJ1-2; 10 positions agree with TRBD1. The germline gives CDR1 SGHRS, CDR2 YFSETQ. Losses at the gene ends were 0 bases for V and 4 bases for J; bases not matched to a gene: 3. CDR3 length equals 15 residues. The DNA of the CDR3 is TGCGCCAGCAGCTTGGGGGACAGGGGTGTCTATGGCTACACCTTC. The encoded protein is CASSLGDRGVYGYTF.

The gene calls are TRBV24-1 and TRBJ1-4, with 11 bases identical to TRBD1. This CDR3 is built from 14 residues. CDR1 is KGHDR and CDR2 is SFDVKD in the germline V gene. The V gene end was trimmed by 7 bases and the J gene end by 8 bases; junction bases not matched to a gene: 5. The CDR3 nucleotides read TGTGCCACCAGCGAGGGACAGGGGGGGGAAAAACTGTTTTTT. Its translation: CATSEGQGGEKLFF.

The V call is TRBV5-1, the J call TRBJ1-5, with D unclear. The V end was cut by 0 bases, the J end by 4 bases, with 8 bases between. The germline gives CDR1 SGHRS, CDR2 YFSETQ. The CDR3 covers 14 residues. CDR3 coding DNA: TGCGCCAGCAGCTTGGACAGCCAAAATCAGCCCCAGCATTTT. Protein product: CASSLDSQNQPQHF.

The chain couples TRBV15 to TRBJ1-1; TRBD1 matches at 7 bases. Germline V lookup: CDR1 LNHNV, CDR2 YYDKDF (reference sequence). The CDR3 runs to 14 residues. V trimming: 5 bases; J trimming: 1 base; junction bases outside the gene matches: 4. CDR3 region: CATSEHRGNTEAFF. The CDR3 bases are TGTGCCACCAGCGAACACAGGGGGAACACTGAAGCTTTCTTT.

This clone turned up a few times. J is TRBJ1-4 and V is TRBV28, with D perhaps TRBD1 (6 bases). The CDR3 totals 14 residues. Germline V gene lookup returns CDR1 MDHEN and CDR2 SYDVKM. Trimming removed 6 bases from V and 2 bases from J, with 10 bases in between. CDR3 protein: CASRQGLTNEKLFF. CDR3 DNA: TGTGCCAGCAGGCAGGGGTTGACTAATGAAAAACTGTTTTTT.

This clone has only one observation. The rearrangement uses TRBV10-2 and TRBJ2-4; TRBD1 matches at 12 bases. V shed 10 bases and J 8 bases; nucleotides not matched to a gene: 9. Per germline, CDR1 WSHSY and CDR2 SAAADI. The CDR3 has 14 residues. The CDR3 reads CAIPGQGAEDIQYF. The CDR3, as DNA: TGCGCCATCCCGGGACAGGGGGCGGAGGACATTCAGTACTTC.

V and J are TRBV7-2 and TRBJ2-7, with a weak D call TRBD2 (6 bases). V shed 5 bases and J shed 4 bases, with 21 bases lying between them. Germline V gene lookup returns CDR1 SGHTA and CDR2 FQGNSA. CDR3 length: 16 amino acids. The CDR3 DNA follows: TGTGCCAGCAGCGAAGAGGGTGGCGGGACGGTTTACGAGCAGTACTTC. Protein: CASSEEGGGTVYEQYF.

V usage is TRBV27 and J usage is TRBJ2-5; 9 bases align to TRBD1. The germline V gene encodes CDR1 MNHEY and CDR2 SMNVEV (reference sequence). The CDR3 has 16 residues. V shed 2 bases and J 5 bases; nucleotides not matched to a gene: 9. CDR3: CASSLQSTGGSETQYF. The CDR3 bases are TGTGCCAGCAGTTTACAATCGACAGGGGGAAGCGAGACCCAGTACTTC.

The rearrangement uses TRBV4-1 and TRBJ1-2, with D unclear. The CDR3 is 18 residues long. Looked up from germline, CDR1 is MGHRA and CDR2 is YSYEKL. Trimming took off 3 bases at V and 2 bases at J, with 22 bases between the two ends. The CDR3 DNA is TGCGCCAGCAGCCAGGGAATACGCCTTTCCGGGGAGAACTATGGCTACACCTTC. Translated: CASSQGIRLSGENYGYTF.

This clone showed up just a few times. This rearrangement joins TRBV20-1 to TRBJ2-5; D is undetermined. The V gene's germline CDR1 is DFQATT and CDR2 SNEGSKA (reference sequence). The ends were cut back, 0 bases at V and 9 bases at J, with 8 bases in the middle. CDR3 size: 11 residues. Here the CDR3 DNA reads TGCAGTGCTAGAGATAATCGGGCCCAGTACTTC. Encoded protein: CSARDNRAQYF.

The chain joins TRBV5-4 to TRBJ2-5, with 9 bases that match TRBD1. V trimming: 3 bases; J trimming: 4 bases; junction bases outside the gene matches: 7. Germline CDR1 SGHNT, CDR2 YYREEE (reference sequence). This CDR3 comprises 15 residues. CDR3 sequence reads: CASSWRTGEGETQYF. The CDR3 nucleotides read TGTGCCAGCAGCTGGCGGACAGGGGAGGGAGAGACCCAGTACTTC.

The chain has TRBV24-1 and TRBJ1-1, with 8 positions matching TRBD1. The CDR3 extends over 12 amino acids. V gave up 8 bases and J gave up 3 bases; unmatched junction bases: 1. Germline V gene lookup returns CDR1 KGHDR and CDR2 SFDVKD. Here the CDR3 DNA reads TGTGCCACCATCAGGGGGCACACTGAAGCTTTCTTT. It codes for CATIRGHTEAFF.

This clone was picked up a small number of times. The rearrangement uses TRBV5-1 and TRBJ1-2; 9 nucleotides match TRBD1. Germline loops: CDR1 SGHRS, CDR2 YFSETQ. The CDR3 extends over 16 amino acids. The V and J ends lost 1 base and 6 bases, in that order; junction bases with no gene match: 10. In DNA form, the CDR3 reads TGCGCCAGCAGCTTGAGACCCCCGGGACAGGGAGATGGCTACACCTTC. Translation gives CASSLRPPGQGDGYTF.

V is TRBV10-3 and J is TRBJ2-7; D perhaps matches TRBD1 (7 bases). CDR3 length: 14 residues. V lost 7 bases and J lost 0, with 13 bases in between. Germline lookup yields CDR1 ENHRY and CDR2 SYGVKD. Written as DNA, the CDR3 is TGTGCCATCACGGGGGACAGCAGCTCCTACGAGCAGTACTTC. Translated, it gives CAITGDSSSYEQYF.

This chain links TRBV5-1 with TRBJ2-5; 9 positions agree with TRBD1. With 3 bases clipped from V and 0 bases from J, the junction kept 9 bases outside the gene matches. Germline loops: CDR1 SGHRS, CDR2 YFSETQ. The CDR3 is 17 residues long. The CDR3, as DNA: TGCGCCAGCAGCTGGGACAGGGAGGGGACTAACCAAGAGACCCAGTACTTC. Protein sequence: CASSWDREGTNQETQYF.

The V call is TRBV11-3, the J call TRBJ1-1; 8 bases agree with TRBD1. The CDR3 runs to 16 residues. Trimming took 2 bases from V and 1 from J; bases not matched to a gene: 6. Germline V gene data show CDR1 as SGHNT and CDR2 as YENEEA. In DNA form, the CDR3 reads TGTGCCAGCAGCTTAACGGATGGACAGGGGAACACTGAAGCTTTCTTT. It codes for CASSLTDGQGNTEAFF.

The rearrangement joins TRBV18 to TRBJ1-1; 9 positions match TRBD1. CDR3 length: 14 residues. CDR1 KGHSH and CDR2 LQKENI come from the germline V gene. V lost 5 bases and J lost 1; bases outside the gene matches: 2. In DNA, the CDR3 is TGTGCCAGCTCAGGACAGGGGACGAACACTGAAGCTTTCTTT. It specifies CASSGQGTNTEAFF. Complete variable domain (other parts from reference TRBV18 and TRBJ1-1): NAGVMQNPRHLVRRRGQEARLRCSPMKGHSHVYWYRQLPEEGLKFMVYLQKENIIDESGMPKERFSAEFPKEGPSILRIQQVVRGDSAAYFCASSGQGTNTEAFFGQGTRLTVV.

In its sample, this clone was seen once. The genes are TRBV2 and TRBJ1-6, with D possibly being TRBD1 (5 bases). The CDR3 extends over 14 amino acids. Looked up from germline, CDR1 is SNHLY and CDR2 is FYNNEI. With 5 bases removed from V and 9 bases from J, the gap between germline ends came to 14 bases. This CDR3 reads CASSLRGGISPLHF. For the CDR3, the DNA is TGTGCCAGCAGTCTACGGGGGGGTATTTCACCCCTCCACTTT.

J is TRBJ1-3 and V is TRBV7-9, with D unresolved. The CDR3 is made up of 13 amino acids. From germline, CDR1 is SEHNR and CDR2 FQNEAQ (reference sequence). Deletions cut 1 base from V and 4 bases from J, with 5 bases between. This CDR3 reads CASSLGAGNTIYF. The CDR3 bases are TGTGCCAGCAGCTTAGGGGCAGGAAACACCATATATTTT.

The chain recombines TRBV5-5 with TRBJ1-1; possible D gene TRBD1, 6 bases. Germline V gene lookup returns CDR1 SGHKS and CDR2 YYEKEE (reference sequence). Trimming stripped 5 bases from V and 6 bases from J, with 14 bases between. CDR3 length equals 13 residues. CDR3 region: CASSSYRDPEAFF. The CDR3 region has the DNA TGTGCCAGCAGTTCCTACAGGGACCCTGAAGCTTTCTTT.

This chain links TRBV11-3 with TRBJ1-1, with D perhaps TRBD1 (5 bases). This CDR3 is 15 amino acids long. Germline-derived CDR1 and CDR2 are SGHNT and YENEEA. Trimming cost V 2 bases and J 1 base, with 11 bases left between them. The CDR3 DNA follows: TGTGCCAGCAGCTTAATCGGGGGTGGGAACACTGAAGCTTTCTTT. It encodes CASSLIGGGNTEAFF.

V and J are TRBV4-1 and TRBJ1-4, with D perhaps matching TRBD1 (5 bases). CDR1 is MGHRA and CDR2 is YSYEKL in the germline V gene. Between the trimmed V and J ends, which lost 0 bases and 0 bases, there was a span of 11 bases. The CDR3 length is 17 residues. For the CDR3, the DNA is TGCGCCAGCAGCCAAGATCTAGGGACTGCAACTAATGAAAAACTGTTTTTT. It encodes CASSQDLGTATNEKLFF.

The chain combines TRBV6-5 with TRBJ1-3; possible D gene TRBD1, 6 bases. Germline V lookup: CDR1 MNHEY, CDR2 SVGAGI. The CDR3 loop spans 15 amino acids. The V and J ends lost 6 bases and 0 bases respectively, with 12 bases between them. CDR3 sequence reads: CASSWTVDSGNTIYF. The CDR3 coding sequence is TGTGCCAGCAGCTGGACAGTCGACTCTGGAAACACCATATATTTT.

The CDR3 DNA reads as TGTGCCAGCAGAACCGGGACAGCCCAAGAGACCCAGTACTTC. It codes for CASRTGTAQETQYF. The chain has TRBV6-5 and TRBJ2-5, with TRBD1 matching over 7 bases. The J segment lost 1 base and the V segment lost 6 bases, leaving 5 bases of the junction unmatched. The germline V gene encodes CDR1 MNHEY and CDR2 SVGAGI. This CDR3 is built from 14 residues.

The genes are TRBV5-4 and TRBJ2-2, with TRBD1 identical over 8 bases. The CDR3 totals 16 residues. V shed 2 bases, J shed 7 bases, and the junction held 10 bases outside the gene matches. CDR1 SGHNT and CDR2 YYREEE come from the germline V gene (reference sequence). The CDR3 DNA reads as TGTGCCAGCAGCTTTATCCCCAGGGGGCGCAGCGGGGAGCTGTTTTTT. It specifies CASSFIPRGRSGELFF.

The chain couples TRBV19 to TRBJ1-5; 7 nucleotides line up with TRBD1. The germline gives CDR1 LNHDA, CDR2 SQIVND (reference sequence). V lost 10 bases, J lost 3 bases, and 6 bases stayed unmatched. This CDR3 region has 13 residues. The CDR3 sequence is CATSGQFNQPQHF. DNA of the CDR3: TGTGCCACCTCGGGACAGTTCAATCAGCCCCAGCATTTT.

The rearrangement uses TRBV7-6 and TRBJ2-1, with 8 bases lining up with TRBD2. CDR1 SGHVS and CDR2 FNYEAQ come from the germline V gene. The V gene end was trimmed by 5 bases and the J gene end by 9 bases; junction bases not matched to a gene: 15. The CDR3 length is 16 residues. The CDR3 here is CASSHTVAGGKSEQFF. For the CDR3, the DNA is TGTGCCAGCAGCCACACTGTCGCGGGGGGTAAGAGTGAGCAGTTCTTC.

The rearrangement links TRBV20-1 to TRBJ2-3, with D hard to call. Trimming removed 5 bases from V and 5 bases from J, with 5 bases in between. The germline V gene has CDR1 DFQATT and CDR2 SNEGSKA (reference sequence). This CDR3 spans 10 amino acids. The CDR3 nucleotides are TGCAGTGCTTATAAAGATACGCAGTATTTT. This gives the protein CSAYKDTQYF.

The chain joins TRBV5-1 to TRBJ2-3; TRBD1 is a possible D gene (5 bases). The CDR3 sequence is 14 residues long. CDR1 and CDR2 (germline): SGHRS, YFSETQ. V lost 2 bases, J lost 2 bases, and 9 bases lay in between. CDR3 loop: CASSFPGITDTQYF. Written as DNA, the CDR3 is TGCGCCAGCAGCTTTCCAGGGATCACAGATACGCAGTATTTT.

J is TRBJ2-7 and V is TRBV6-8; 10 bases line up with TRBD1. The CDR3 covers 15 residues. CDR1 is MNHGY and CDR2 is SAAAGT in the germline V gene. Trimming took 4 bases from V and 6 from J; bases not matched to a gene: 9. CDR3 coding DNA: TGTGCCAGCAGTTCCGGACAGGGGGGAGTCGCCGAGCAGTACTTC. Protein: CASSSGQGGVAEQYF.